This T cell receptor beta chain is from a study of TIL therapy for anti-PD-1-resistant metastatic lung cancer. The CDR3 has 14 residues. Germline lookup yields CDR1 MNHEY and CDR2 SVGAGI. V shed 4 bases, J shed 5 bases, and the junction held 7 bases outside the gene matches. Time point: pre-treatment sample, taken before nivolumab and TIL therapy. The tumor samples were excised metastases, mostly pleural nodules or supraclavicular lymph nodes. Tumor harvest preceded PD-1/PD-L1 blockade, followed by nivolumab treatment. The immunoSEQ assay was v3. TCRdb's copy holds only in-frame clones and misses some; the assay was immunoSEQ multiplex PCR. Of tens of thousands of clones in the sample, 60% to 80% are singletons; the top ten hold 16%. Study results and caveats: Many TIL product clones were absent from baseline tumor, suggesting clonal contraction.

This clone came up once. The antigen is not known. The input for sequencing was tumor tissue, taken at baseline. This chain links TRBV6-5 with TRBJ1-2, with 7 bases matching TRBD1. This TCR derives from a woman between 30 and 80 years old with non-small cell lung cancer. The CDR3 loop is CASSSDPGGYGYTF. Written as DNA, the CDR3 is TGTGCCAGCAGTTCCGATCCAGGGGGTTATGGCTACACCTTC.